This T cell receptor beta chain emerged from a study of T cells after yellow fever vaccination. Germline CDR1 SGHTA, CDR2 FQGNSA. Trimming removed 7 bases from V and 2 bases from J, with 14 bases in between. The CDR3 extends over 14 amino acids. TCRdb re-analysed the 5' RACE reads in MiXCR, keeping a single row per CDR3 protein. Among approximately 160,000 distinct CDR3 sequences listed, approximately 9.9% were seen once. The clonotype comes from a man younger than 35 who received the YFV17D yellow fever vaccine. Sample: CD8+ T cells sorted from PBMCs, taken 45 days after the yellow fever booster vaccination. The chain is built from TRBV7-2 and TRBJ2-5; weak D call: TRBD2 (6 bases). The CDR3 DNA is TGTGCCAGCAACCATCGGGACTCTCAAGAGACCCAGTACTTC. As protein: CASNHRDSQETQYF.